The clone carrying this T cell receptor beta chain appeared a few times. Its antigen is currently unknown. Each TCR beta library was made by quantitative 5'-RACE that incorporated molecular barcodes. TCRdb re-derived calls from the 5' RACE reads in MiXCR, one entry per CDR3 protein. The sample has about 540,000 distinct CDR3 sequences; roughly 12% are singletons. The sample originates from a study of CD8 T cells in ankylosing spondylitis. Study-level points and caveats: There were earlier reports of some motif variants in reactive arthritis synovial fluid and blood. In peripheral blood, disease-linked CD8+ clones occurred at relatively low frequencies. The study looked at matched synovial fluid samples from ankylosing spondylitis patients. Disease-linked clones were reported to be significantly enriched there. A TCR beta motif of 7 to 9 highly homologous variants seemed to mark ankylosing spondylitis blood.

The germline V gene has CDR1 MNHEY and CDR2 SVGAGI. The ends were cut back, 2 bases at V and 7 bases at J, with 9 bases in the middle. CDR3 length equals 13 residues. The clonotype comes from a male donor with ankylosing spondylitis. What was sequenced was blood, either unsorted or a sorted T cell fraction (not recorded which). The V call is TRBV6-5, the J call TRBJ1-5, with D tentatively TRBD1 (6 bases). CDR3 amino acids: CASSYGGLQPQHF. The CDR3 nucleotides read TGTGCCAGCAGTTACGGGGGCCTACAGCCCCAGCATTTT.